One and the same sample provided the 31 T cell receptor beta chains below, sequenced in a study of blood T cell repertoires in COVID-19. Measured with immunoSEQ multiplex PCR; TCRdb has only the in-frame clones, and not every one. The data show roughly 150,000 clones, about nine tenths seen once. The sample taken for sequencing was peripheral blood. The receptors shown here come from a man aged 55 to 69 with active or convalescent COVID-19.

The J gene is TRBJ2-7, the V gene TRBV10-2; D may be TRBD2 (6 bases). The V gene's germline CDR1 is WSHSY and CDR2 SAAADI. Trimming removed 4 bases from V and 6 bases from J, with 25 bases in between. The length of the CDR3 is 17 residues. CDR3 protein: CASSVGGDRPTRTEQYF. The DNA of the CDR3 is TGCGCCAGCAGTGTTGGAGGGGACCGACCCACTCGGACCGAGCAGTACTTC.

This chain connects TRBV30 to TRBJ1-5; D is uncertain. The germline V gene encodes CDR1 GTSNPN and CDR2 SVGIG (reference sequence). The ends were cut back, 2 bases at V and 7 bases at J, with 12 bases in the middle. This CDR3 comprises 13 residues. The CDR3 DNA reads TGTGCCTGGAGTCCCGGGATGGAACAGCCCCAGCATTTT. This encodes CAWSPGMEQPQHF.

The chain carries TRBV19 and TRBJ2-2, with 7 bases that match TRBD2. V was pared by 4 bases and J by 7 bases, with 6 bases of the junction left unmatched. The V gene's germline CDR1 is LNHDA and CDR2 SQIVND (reference sequence). CDR3 size: 14 residues. The DNA of the CDR3 is TGTGCCAGTAGTAGGGGAGGGCCTAGCGGGGAGCTGTTTTTT. This translates into CASSRGGPSGELFF.

The CDR3 reads CAISSGGRNTEAFF. In DNA, the CDR3 is TGTGCCATCAGCTCGGGGGGGAGGAACACTGAAGCTTTCTTT. The chain links TRBV10-3 to TRBJ1-1, with a tentative D call TRBD1 (5 bases). The ends were cut back, 6 bases at V and 1 base at J, with 12 bases in the middle. CDR3 length: 14 residues. CDR1 and CDR2 from the germline V gene are ENHRY and SYGVKD.

The chain recombines TRBV3-1 (or the pseudogene TRBV3-2) with TRBJ1-2; TRBD1 aligns across 8 bases. V gave up 2 bases and J gave up 7 bases; unmatched junction bases: 3. CDR1 and CDR2 (germline): LGHDT, YNNKEL (reference sequence). The CDR3 length is 13 residues. CDR3 region: CASSQWDRSGYTF. The CDR3 DNA is TGTGCCAGCAGCCAATGGGACAGGAGTGGCTACACCTTC.

The rearrangement uses TRBV19 and TRBJ1-2; tentatively, D is TRBD1 (6 bases). Germline values: CDR1 LNHDA, CDR2 SQIVND (reference sequence). Trimming removed 11 bases at V and 8 bases at J, with 21 bases between. The CDR3 sequence is 13 residues long. The CDR3 spells CAGGNTGRSGYTF. For the CDR3, the DNA is TGTGCCGGAGGCAATACAGGGAGATCAGGCTACACCTTC.

This sequence joins TRBV14 and TRBJ1-1; D gene unclear. This CDR3 has 13 amino acids. Germline CDR1 is SGHDN and CDR2 is FVKESK. Trimming removed 10 bases at V and 0 bases at J, with 12 bases between. The CDR3 sequence: CATSGELNTEAFF. The CDR3 coding sequence is TGTGCCACAAGTGGAGAATTGAACACTGAAGCTTTCTTT.

The chain uses TRBV7-9 and TRBJ1-2; TRBD1 is a possible D gene (5 bases). V dropped 0 bases and J dropped 2 bases, with 7 bases sitting between them. CDR1 is SEHNR, CDR2 FQNEAQ, per germline (reference sequence). This CDR3 region has 14 residues. The CDR3 region is CASSLAGGNYGYTF. Written as DNA, the CDR3 is TGTGCCAGCAGCTTAGCGGGGGGGAACTATGGCTACACCTTC.

This chain joins TRBV24-1 and TRBJ2-3; TRBD2 matches at 9 bases. CDR1 is KGHDR and CDR2 is SFDVKD in the germline V gene. The CDR3 sequence is 16 residues long. V lost 2 bases and J lost 1; bases outside the gene matches: 3. CDR3 protein: CATSDSVAGGTDTQYF. The DNA for the CDR3 is TGTGCCACCAGTGATTCAGTAGCGGGGGGCACAGATACGCAGTATTTT.

V usage is TRBV7-2 and J usage is TRBJ1-3; 7 nucleotides line up with TRBD1. Germline CDR1 is SGHTA and CDR2 is FQGNSA. After removal of 5 bases from V and 4 bases from J, the junction contained 8 bases not matched to a gene. The CDR3 totals 15 residues. CDR3 sequence reads: CASSAGGTVGNTIYF. CDR3 in DNA: TGTGCCAGCAGCGCAGGAGGGACAGTAGGAAACACCATATATTTT. Using reference TRBV7-2 and TRBJ1-3 for the parts outside the CDR3, the full variable domain is GAGVSQSPSNKVTEKGKDVELRCDPISGHTALYWYRQSLGQGLEFLIYFQGNSAPDKSGLPSDRFSAERTGGSVSTLTIQRTQQEDSAVYLCASSAGGTVGNTIYFGEGSWLTVV.

The rearrangement joins TRBV5-1 to TRBJ2-3; D might be TRBD2 (5 bases). The CDR3 is 15 residues long. Trimming stripped 1 base from V and 2 bases from J, with 11 bases between. CDR1 is SGHRS, CDR2 YFSETQ, per germline. Written as DNA, the CDR3 is TGCGCCAGCAGCTTGAGTCTGGGAGCCACAGATACGCAGTATTTT. Its translation: CASSLSLGATDTQYF.

The chain recombines TRBV4-1 with TRBJ2-3; 9 nucleotides align to TRBD1. Per germline, CDR1 MGHRA and CDR2 YSYEKL. The CDR3 runs to 16 residues. J was trimmed by 2 bases and V by 3 bases; bases with no gene match: 6. CDR3 nucleotide sequence: TGCGCCAGCAGCCAGGGGGGACAGGGCAACACAGATACGCAGTATTTT. Amino acids: CASSQGGQGNTDTQYF.

The V call is TRBV11-2, the J call TRBJ2-3; 13 bases align to TRBD2. CDR1 SGHAT and CDR2 FQNNGV come from the germline V gene. There are 16 residues in the CDR3. J lost 1 base, V lost 5 bases, and 3 bases had no gene match. The CDR3 here is CASSPGLAGGTDTQYF. In DNA, the CDR3 is TGTGCCAGCAGCCCCGGACTAGCGGGGGGCACAGATACGCAGTATTTT.

The chain uses TRBV7-9 and TRBJ1-4, with D possibly matching TRBD1 (6 bases). Deletions cut 0 bases from V and 3 bases from J, with 20 bases between. The CDR3 is made up of 19 amino acids. From germline, CDR1 is SEHNR and CDR2 FQNEAQ (reference sequence). The CDR3 loop reads CASSLAGTGLLSANEKLFF. The CDR3 DNA is TGTGCCAGCAGCTTAGCGGGAACAGGGTTGTTATCAGCTAATGAAAAACTGTTTTTT. Full variable domain (rest looked up from reference TRBV7-9 and TRBJ1-4): DTGVSQNPRHKITKRGQNVTFRCDPISEHNRLYWYRQTLGQGPEFLTYFQNEAQLEKSRLLSDRFSAERPKGSFSTLEIQRTEQGDSAMYLCASSLAGTGLLSANEKLFFGSGTQLSVL.

This clone was detected only once. The chain has TRBV27 and TRBJ2-7; 9 bases are shared with TRBD1. Per germline, CDR1 MNHEY and CDR2 SMNVEV (reference sequence). The J segment lost 1 base and the V segment lost 5 bases, leaving 12 bases of the junction unmatched. The CDR3 has 17 amino acids. The CDR3 reads CASSQRLTGTGSYEQYF. CDR3 sequence (DNA): TGTGCCAGCAGTCAACGTCTGACCGGGACAGGGTCCTACGAGCAGTACTTC.

The CDR3 sequence is CASSQRGSNEKLFF. CDR3 sequence (DNA): TGCGCCAGCAGCCAAAGGGGGTCTAATGAAAAACTGTTTTTT. V usage is TRBV4-1 and J usage is TRBJ1-4; TRBD1 might be the D (6 bases). The germline V gene has CDR1 MGHRA and CDR2 YSYEKL. Trimming pared 2 bases from V and 3 bases from J, leaving 7 bases between. CDR3 length: 14 amino acids.

This clone was recorded only once. J is TRBJ1-1 and V is TRBV5-1; 8 bases fit TRBD1. The CDR3 runs 16 residues. Germline loops: CDR1 SGHRS, CDR2 YFSETQ. V dropped 1 base and J dropped 4; count of bases not matched to a gene: 9. CDR3 sequence reads: CASSLSGGGFGTEAFF. In DNA, the CDR3 is TGCGCCAGCAGCTTGTCAGGGGGCGGTTTTGGCACTGAAGCTTTCTTT. The entire variable domain, with the rest obtained from reference TRBV5-1 and TRBJ1-1, is as follows: KAGVTQTPRYLIKTRGQQVTLSCSPISGHRSVSWYQQTPGQGLQFLFEYFSETQRNKGNFPGRFSGRQFSNSRSEMNVSTLELGDSALYLCASSLSGGGFGTEAFFGQGTRLTVV.

In nucleotides, the CDR3 is TGCGCCAGCAGCGAAGGACAGTCCTACGAGCAGTACTTC. This translates into CASSEGQSYEQYF. The chain employs TRBV10-1 and TRBJ2-7; weak D call: TRBD1 (6 bases). The CDR3 covers 13 residues. CDR1 is WNHNN and CDR2 is SYGVQD in the germline V gene (reference sequence). With 6 bases removed from V and 1 base from J, the gap between germline ends came to 10 bases.

This chain joins TRBV10-2 and TRBJ1-5, with a tentative D call TRBD1 (5 bases). Trimming removed 3 bases at V and 7 bases at J, with 13 bases between. This CDR3 region has 14 residues. Germline V lookup: CDR1 WSHSY, CDR2 SAAADI. CDR3 bases: TGCGCCAGCAGTGATACCAGGGTGGACCAGCCCCAGCATTTT. The encoded protein is CASSDTRVDQPQHF.

The chain joins TRBV9 to TRBJ2-2; D perhaps matches TRBD1 (5 bases). The germline CDR1 and CDR2 sequences are SGDLS and YYNGEE. The CDR3 is 14 residues long. V was shortened by 0 bases and J by 3 bases, with 6 bases between the two germline ends. The CDR3 DNA is TGTGCCAGCAGCGTAGGGACACACACCGGGGAGCTGTTTTTT. It codes for CASSVGTHTGELFF.

CDR3 nucleotides: TGTGCCAGCAGTCTCCGAAGTAGTAACATTCAGTACTTC. Its protein is CASSLRSSNIQYF. The chain couples TRBV12-3 or TRBV12-4 to TRBJ2-4; D unclear. V was clipped by 5 bases and J by 7 bases, with 12 bases between them. The CDR3 spans 13 residues.

The V call is TRBV10-2, the J call TRBJ2-7, with 13 bases lining up with TRBD2. Germline V gene lookup returns CDR1 WSHSY and CDR2 SAAADI. V lost 0 bases to trimming and J lost 0 bases; unmatched junction nucleotides: 2. The CDR3 length is 17 residues. The CDR3 nucleotides are TGCGCCAGCAGTGAGTCGGGGACTAGCGGGGTCTCCTACGAGCAGTACTTC. Translation gives CASSESGTSGVSYEQYF.

The chain recombines TRBV3-1 (or the pseudogene TRBV3-2) with TRBJ2-5; 12 bases agree with TRBD2. From germline, CDR1 is LGHDT and CDR2 YNNKEL (reference sequence). Trimming at V came to 4 bases and at J to 1 base, leaving 4 bases not matched to a gene. This CDR3 region has 16 residues. Here the CDR3 DNA reads TGTGCCAGCAGCCTCTCTAGCGGGGGGGCCCAAGAGACCCAGTACTTC. Translated, it gives CASSLSSGGAQETQYF.

The chain employs TRBV14 and TRBJ2-4, with D maybe TRBD1 (5 bases). Per germline, CDR1 SGHDN and CDR2 FVKESK. V was clipped by 4 bases and J by 1 base, with 11 bases between them. The CDR3 extends over 15 amino acids. In nucleotides, the CDR3 is TGTGCCAGCAGCCTGGACACGAGGGCCAAAAACATTCAGTACTTC. Its protein product is CASSLDTRAKNIQYF.

The table lists this clone with a count of one. The V call is TRBV25-1, the J call TRBJ1-1; D is possibly TRBD1 (5 bases). The V end was cut by 7 bases, the J end by 3 bases, with 21 bases between. Germline lookup yields CDR1 MGHDK and CDR2 SYGVNS. The length of the CDR3 is 16 residues. CDR3 DNA: TGTGCCAGCACCTACGCATGGGGGGGTACTCACACTGAAGCTTTCTTT. Residues: CASTYAWGGTHTEAFF. The variable domain in full, with the rest retrieved from reference TRBV25-1 and TRBJ1-1, is EADIYQTPRYLVIGTGKKITLECSQTMGHDKMYWYQQDPGMELHLIHYSYGVNSTEKGDLSSESTVSRIRTEHFPLTLESARPSHTSQYLCASTYAWGGTHTEAFFGQGTRLTVV.

The chain uses TRBV5-1 and TRBJ1-2; D possibly corresponds to TRBD1 (6 bases). V was pared by 1 base and J by 0 bases, with 13 bases between. The CDR3 extends over 16 amino acids. From germline, CDR1 is SGHRS and CDR2 YFSETQ. The CDR3 loop reads CASSLWTDPANYGYTF. The CDR3 nucleotides read TGCGCCAGCAGCTTGTGGACAGACCCCGCTAACTATGGCTACACCTTC.

This rearrangement joins TRBV6-6 to TRBJ1-6, with D possibly being TRBD1 (5 bases). CDR1 is MNHNY, CDR2 SVGAGI, per germline (reference sequence). V shed 7 bases and J shed 8 bases, with 15 bases lying between them. CDR3 length: 14 residues. The CDR3 sequence is CASNVQALDSPLHF. DNA of the CDR3: TGTGCCAGCAACGTACAGGCTCTGGATTCACCCCTCCACTTT.

Here the CDR3 DNA reads TGTGCCAGCAGCTGGGGGGTGAACACTGAAGCTTTCTTT. This sequence encodes CASSWGVNTEAFF. The V gene is TRBV5-4, the J gene TRBJ1-1; D is perhaps TRBD1 (5 bases). V lost 3 bases and J 0 bases, leaving 6 bases between the germline ends. The CDR3 is 13 residues long. The germline gives CDR1 SGHNT, CDR2 YYREEE (reference sequence).

The J gene is TRBJ1-2, the V gene TRBV18, with 8 bases aligning to TRBD1. There are 17 residues in the CDR3. The V gene end was trimmed by 5 bases and the J gene end by 0 bases; junction bases not matched to a gene: 11. Germline CDR1 is KGHSH and CDR2 is LQKENI. For the CDR3, the DNA is TGTGCCAGCTCAAAGGGACAGGTCCTTATTACTAACTATGGCTACACCTTC. This gives the protein CASSKGQVLITNYGYTF.

The chain has TRBV5-4 and TRBJ2-3, with TRBD1 matching over 10 bases. The V segment lost 4 bases and the J segment 5 bases; nucleotides outside the gene matches: 4. CDR3 size: 14 residues. Germline CDR1 SGHNT, CDR2 YYREEE (reference sequence). CDR3 residues: CASSLGQGEDTQYF. CDR3 in DNA: TGTGCCAGCAGCCTCGGACAGGGGGAAGATACGCAGTATTTT.

This clone was detected only once. The chain links TRBV27 to TRBJ2-3; 7 bases fit TRBD2. CDR3 size: 12 residues. Losses at the gene ends were 11 bases for V and 8 bases for J; bases not matched to a gene: 10. Germline V CDR1 and CDR2: MNHEY, SMNVEV (reference sequence). CDR3 sequence (DNA): TGTGCCCTCCACTCACCGGGAGGTACGCAGTATTTT. Translation gives CALHSPGGTQYF.